This paragraph reports one T cell receptor (beta chain). As yet, its antigen is unknown. V lost 4 bases, J lost 3 bases, and 12 bases lay in between. CDR1 and CDR2 from the germline V gene are MGHRA and YSYEKL. This CDR3 has 14 residues. The data derive from a study of T cell responses to AZD1222 COVID-19 vaccine. Study-level findings and limits: Spike-spanning, vaccine-associated CD4 TCRs were dominant at 160-218 and 743-854. Baseline seropositivity occurred in only a handful of AZD1222 recipients.

This table comes from immunoSEQ multiplex PCR, and its TCRdb copy is limited to in-frame clones, with some not included. The sample carries some 97,000 clones, about 90% recorded once. This TCR came from an adult in good health. The specimen was peripheral blood, collected on day 0 of AZD1222 vaccination. This chain links TRBV4-1 with TRBJ2-5; D possibly corresponds to TRBD1 (6 bases). For the CDR3, the DNA is TGCGCCAGCAGCCGAGGGACACCAGAAGAGACCCAGTACTTC. This translates into CASSRGTPEETQYF.